This T cell receptor beta chain was documented in a study of blood T cell repertoires in COVID-19. Symptom resolution, clearance, or two negative PCRs marked donors in Cohort 3 as recovered. This CDR3 has 13 residues. Germline loops: CDR1 MNHEY, CDR2 SVGAGI. Trimming left V 4 bases short and J 11 bases short, with 12 bases between. At least ten counts were recorded for this clone. Produced via immunoSEQ multiplex PCR; TCRdb's table is partial and in-frame only. The sample contains a few hundred thousand clones, 75% to 90% of which appear only once. This sequence was found in a man aged 40-49 years who had recovered from COVID-19. Sequencing used PBMCs or T cells enriched from blood (not recorded which). The chain links TRBV6-5 to TRBJ1-6; no definite D call. The CDR3: CASSLSPGTPLHF. CDR3 sequence (DNA): TGTGCCAGCAGTTTATCCCCGGGTACACCCCTCCACTTT.